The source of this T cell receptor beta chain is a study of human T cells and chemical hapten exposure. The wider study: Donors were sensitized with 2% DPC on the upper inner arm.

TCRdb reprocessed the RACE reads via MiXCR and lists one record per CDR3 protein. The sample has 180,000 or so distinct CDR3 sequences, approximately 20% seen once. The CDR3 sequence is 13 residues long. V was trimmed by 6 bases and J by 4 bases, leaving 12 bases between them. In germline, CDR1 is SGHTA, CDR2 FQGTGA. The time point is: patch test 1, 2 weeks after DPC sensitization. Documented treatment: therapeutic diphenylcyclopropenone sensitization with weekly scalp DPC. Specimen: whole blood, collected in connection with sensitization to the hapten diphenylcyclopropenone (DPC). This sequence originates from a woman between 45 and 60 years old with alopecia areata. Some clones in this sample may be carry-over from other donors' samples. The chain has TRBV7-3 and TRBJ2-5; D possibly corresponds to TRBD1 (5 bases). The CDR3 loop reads CASSQGLGETQYF. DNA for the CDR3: TGTGCCAGCAGTCAGGGATTGGGAGAGACCCAGTACTTC.